The 24 T cell receptor beta chains reported below all come from one sample, sequenced in a study of blood T cell repertoires in COVID-19. The method was immunoSEQ multiplex PCR; TCRdb's version includes in-frame clones alone and lacks a portion of them. The sample contains 200,000 or so clones, 80% to 95% of which appear only once. The sequencing input was peripheral blood. These receptors all come from a man aged 60 to 75 with COVID-19, enrolled during active disease.

This clone was picked up a small number of times. This chain connects TRBV5-4 to TRBJ2-1; 7 positions match TRBD2. The trim removed 0 bases at V and 0 bases at J, leaving 6 bases unmatched. The CDR3 covers 17 residues. The V gene's germline CDR1 is SGHNT and CDR2 YYREEE (reference sequence). The CDR3 DNA sequence: TGTGCCAGCAGCTTGGGTGCTGGCGGGGGCTCCTACAATGAGCAGTTCTTC. Translated: CASSLGAGGGSYNEQFF.

V and J are TRBV9 and TRBJ2-1; 11 positions agree with TRBD2. The germline V gene encodes CDR1 SGDLS and CDR2 YYNGEE. This CDR3 has 14 residues. V lost 2 bases to trimming and J lost 6 bases; unmatched junction nucleotides: 1. The CDR3 nucleotides are TGTGCCAGCAGCGTTAGCGGGGGGGCCAATGAGCAGTTCTTC. Encoded protein: CASSVSGGANEQFF.

J is TRBJ2-7 and V is TRBV11-2; 9 bases match TRBD2. V shed 4 bases and J 1 base; nucleotides not matched to a gene: 8. The CDR3 is 16 amino acids. The germline V gene encodes CDR1 SGHAT and CDR2 FQNNGV. CDR3 in DNA: TGTGCCAGCAGCTCTCGTAGCGGGAGTGGGTCCTACGAGCAGTACTTC. It encodes CASSSRSGSGSYEQYF.

This chain links TRBV6-4 with TRBJ1-5, with 8 bases matching TRBD1. Germline CDR1 and CDR2: MRHNA and SNTAGT. The CDR3 spans 16 residues. With V trimmed by 3 bases and J by 2 bases, 6 bases remained unmatched. The CDR3 bases are TGTGCCAGCAGTGAGGGACAGGCGCGGGGCAATCAGCCCCAGCATTTT. It yields the protein CASSEGQARGNQPQHF.

The chain links TRBV19 to TRBJ2-1, with 7 bases fitting TRBD2. Germline V lookup: CDR1 LNHDA, CDR2 SQIVND (reference sequence). Trimming took 4 bases from V and 6 from J; bases not matched to a gene: 9. The CDR3 consists of 15 residues. The CDR3 nucleotides read TGTGCCAGTAGTACTGGACCAGCGGGGAGCAATGAGCAGTTCTTC. Translated, it gives CASSTGPAGSNEQFF.

This clone was found once. The chain has TRBV4-2 and TRBJ2-3; 11 bases fit TRBD1. V lost 0 bases and J lost 4; bases outside the gene matches: 6. The CDR3 consists of 17 residues. CDR1 is LGHNA, CDR2 YNFKEQ, per germline. CDR3 residues: CASSQERTGGVSDTQYF. The CDR3 DNA is TGTGCCAGCAGCCAAGAACGGACAGGGGGCGTCTCAGATACGCAGTATTTT.

J is TRBJ2-1 and V is TRBV1; TRBD1 is the table's D call, not checked against the DNA. TRBV1 is listed as a pseudogene. The CDR3 runs to 19 residues. The CDR3 DNA is TGCACCAGCAGCCAATGGATAACGGACAGCAGGAGCTCCTACAATGAGCAGTTCTTC. It yields the protein CTSSQWITDSRSSYNEQFF.

V and J are TRBV19 and TRBJ1-1; TRBD1 matches at 8 bases. The V and J ends lost 7 bases and 4 bases, in that order; junction bases with no gene match: 5. Germline-derived CDR1 and CDR2 are LNHDA and SQIVND (reference sequence). The CDR3 extends over 13 amino acids. The CDR3 DNA reads TGTGCCAGTAAATGGACAGGGCTCACTGAAGCTTTCTTT. As protein: CASKWTGLTEAFF.

V gene TRBV7-9 combines with J gene TRBJ1-2; possible D gene TRBD1, 5 bases. Per the germline V gene, CDR1 is SEHNR and CDR2 is FQNEAQ (reference sequence). V was pared by 7 bases and J by 3 bases, with 18 bases between. The CDR3 covers 15 residues. CDR3 coding DNA: TGTGCCAGCACCCCGTCTGGGGGAGGAGACTATGGCTACACCTTC. Translation: CASTPSGGGDYGYTF.

The J gene is TRBJ2-5, the V gene TRBV11-2; 9 nucleotides agree with TRBD2. This CDR3 has 13 residues. CDR1 SGHAT and CDR2 FQNNGV come from the germline V gene. The junction had 3 bases not matched to a gene; V was cut back by 1 base and J by 9 bases. DNA of the CDR3: TGTGCCAGCAGCTTAGGACTAGCGGATTCCCAGTACTTC. The encoded protein is CASSLGLADSQYF.

This chain uses TRBV11-2 with TRBJ2-1; 12 nucleotides line up with TRBD2. The CDR3 has 16 residues. V gave up 2 bases and J gave up 6 bases; unmatched junction bases: 5. CDR1 and CDR2 (germline): SGHAT, FQNNGV. The CDR3 spells CASSLLAGGLGNEQFF. In DNA form, the CDR3 reads TGTGCCAGCAGCTTACTAGCGGGAGGGTTGGGCAATGAGCAGTTCTTC.

The V call is TRBV29-1, the J call TRBJ1-2; no definite D call. V dropped 7 bases and J dropped 5 bases, with 8 bases sitting between them. This CDR3 has 10 amino acids. In germline, CDR1 is SQVTM, CDR2 ANQGSEA. CDR3 DNA: TGCAGCGCCGAGGGTTATGGCTACACCTTC. Translated: CSAEGYGYTF. Filled out from reference TRBV29-1 and TRBJ1-2, the complete variable domain reads SAVISQKPSRDICQRGTSLTIQCQVDSQVTMMFWYRQQPGQSLTLIATANQGSEATYESGFVIDKFPISRPNLTFSTLTVSNMSPEDSSIYLCSAEGYGYTFGSGTRLTVV.

The J gene is TRBJ2-7, the V gene TRBV29-1, with 7 bases matching TRBD1. CDR1 is SQVTM and CDR2 is ANQGSEA in the germline V gene. This CDR3 contains 12 residues. V dropped 5 bases and J dropped 1; count of bases not matched to a gene: 2. CDR3 sequence reads: CSVTTGSYEQYF. The CDR3 region has the DNA TGCAGCGTTACGACAGGGTCCTACGAGCAGTACTTC.

This clone was counted a single time. V and J are TRBV6-5 and TRBJ2-7; D uncertain. The CDR3 extends over 12 amino acids. Germline V lookup: CDR1 MNHEY, CDR2 SVGAGI. The germline V and J ends were trimmed by 5 bases and 4 bases, with 9 bases remaining between them. In nucleotides, the CDR3 is TGTGCCAGCAGTCCCCCTTCTTACGAGCAGTACTTC. As protein: CASSPPSYEQYF.

The chain combines TRBV10-3 with TRBJ2-5; the match to TRBD2 covers 10 bases. This CDR3 region has 11 residues. Germline V gives CDR1 ENHRY, CDR2 SYGVKD. The ends lost 10 bases at V and 4 bases at J; junction bases unmatched: 0. DNA for the CDR3: TGTGCCACTAGCGGGGGAGAGACCCAGTACTTC. Translating it yields CATSGGETQYF.

The rearrangement joins TRBV24-1 to TRBJ1-5, with TRBD1 identical over 8 bases. Germline trimming cut 3 bases from V and 0 bases from J; bases unmatched to any gene: 15. The CDR3 spans 20 residues. Per germline, CDR1 KGHDR and CDR2 SFDVKD. In nucleotides, the CDR3 is TGTGCCACCAGTGATCGGTCGAGGCTCGACAGGGGCAATAGCAATCAGCCCCAGCATTTT. This gives the protein CATSDRSRLDRGNSNQPQHF.

This clone was counted a single time. This chain links TRBV11-2 with TRBJ2-2; D is possibly TRBD2 (6 bases). This CDR3 region has 16 residues. Germline V gives CDR1 SGHAT, CDR2 FQNNGV. Deletions cut 1 base from V and 6 bases from J, with 15 bases between. Written as DNA, the CDR3 is TGTGCCAGCAGCTTAGGACTAGGGGTCTGGGCCGGGGAGCTGTTTTTT. As protein: CASSLGLGVWAGELFF.

V usage is TRBV28 and J usage is TRBJ2-1; 13 bases match TRBD2. CDR3 length: 17 residues. Looked up from germline, CDR1 is MDHEN and CDR2 is SYDVKM. V dropped 3 bases and J dropped 5; count of bases not matched to a gene: 7. The CDR3 DNA follows: TGTGCCAGCAGTTTGATTGACGGGACTAGCGGGGACAATGAGCAGTTCTTC. It translates to CASSLIDGTSGDNEQFF.

The chain has TRBV27 and TRBJ1-4; 10 bases map to TRBD1. The CDR3 is 13 residues long. V gave up 4 bases and J gave up 9 bases; unmatched junction bases: 2. Germline V gives CDR1 MNHEY, CDR2 SMNVEV (reference sequence). CDR3 amino acids: CASSSDRGKKLFF. CDR3 bases: TGTGCCAGCAGTTCGGACAGGGGGAAAAAACTGTTTTTT.

The V call is TRBV2, the J call TRBJ1-1; 8 positions match TRBD1. Trimming took 6 bases from V and 12 from J; bases not matched to a gene: 9. The CDR3 has 12 residues. Germline V CDR1 and CDR2: SNHLY, FYNNEI. The CDR3 here is CASSDSGGRSFF. DNA of the CDR3: TGTGCCAGCAGCGACTCAGGGGGCAGATCTTTCTTT.

This sequence joins TRBV5-4 and TRBJ2-7; 8 bases match TRBD1. The V gene end was trimmed by 2 bases and the J gene end by 3 bases; junction bases not matched to a gene: 7. Looked up from germline, CDR1 is SGHNT and CDR2 is YYREEE (reference sequence). CDR3 size: 15 residues. In DNA, the CDR3 is TGTGCCAGCAGCTTTAGCGGACAGGGACTCTACGAGCAGTACTTC. This codes for CASSFSGQGLYEQYF.

V is TRBV7-9 and J is TRBJ2-7; 8 bases align to TRBD1. This CDR3 is built from 14 residues. Germline V gene lookup returns CDR1 SEHNR and CDR2 FQNEAQ (reference sequence). After removal of 4 bases from V and 4 bases from J, the junction contained 6 bases not matched to a gene. The chain's CDR3 is CASSYDRGGYEQYF. The DNA of the CDR3 is TGTGCCAGCAGCTACGACAGGGGCGGTTACGAGCAGTACTTC.

The chain recombines TRBV18 with TRBJ2-7; 9 bases match TRBD2. The CDR3 has 15 residues. Germline V lookup: CDR1 KGHSH, CDR2 LQKENI. V was clipped by 2 bases and J by 3 bases; unmatched bases: 5. In DNA form, the CDR3 reads TGTGCCAGCTCACCAATTGCTAGCGGGATCTACGAGCAGTACTTC. This translates into CASSPIASGIYEQYF.

The chain employs TRBV28 and TRBJ1-2; D is perhaps TRBD1 (5 bases). Germline V CDR1 and CDR2: MDHEN, SYDVKM. This CDR3 has 14 amino acids. V was shortened by 10 bases and J by 6 bases, with 21 bases between the two germline ends. The CDR3 loop reads CAIRDGQISHGYTF. CDR3 DNA sequence: TGTGCCATCAGAGACGGACAAATTTCGCATGGCTACACCTTC.